This entry concerns a single T cell receptor (beta chain). The CDR3 consists of 14 residues. Trimming cost V 7 bases and J 4 bases, with 17 bases left between them. Germline V gives CDR1 ENHRY, CDR2 SYGVKD. The data belong to a study of blood T cell repertoires in COVID-19. Overall study: Whether acute or convalescent, the COVID-19 samples came from the United States, Italy and Spain. T cells, B-cell-depleted T cells, or PBMCs supplied cDNA or gDNA.

Per the original methods: Amplification from reference gene primers served as the basis for estimated nucleated cell counts. Some clones are missing from TCRdb's copy, which holds only in-frame ones; the method was immunoSEQ multiplex PCR. The V and J calls and clone size were taken over from that table, and D and trimming were inferred from the DNA. The table includes 150,000 to 200,000 clones, approximately 90% detected once. Enrolment of Seattle patients took place during active infection, and they were followed longitudinally. The rearrangement links TRBV10-3 to TRBJ2-7, with D possibly matching TRBD2 (6 bases). The sequence derives from a man aged 30 to 39 with COVID-19, enrolled during active disease. Sequencing input: peripheral blood. The CDR3 DNA follows: TGTGCCATCAAGGAGGGCGGCGAGGGGTACGAGCAGTACTTC. This gives the protein CAIKEGGEGYEQYF.